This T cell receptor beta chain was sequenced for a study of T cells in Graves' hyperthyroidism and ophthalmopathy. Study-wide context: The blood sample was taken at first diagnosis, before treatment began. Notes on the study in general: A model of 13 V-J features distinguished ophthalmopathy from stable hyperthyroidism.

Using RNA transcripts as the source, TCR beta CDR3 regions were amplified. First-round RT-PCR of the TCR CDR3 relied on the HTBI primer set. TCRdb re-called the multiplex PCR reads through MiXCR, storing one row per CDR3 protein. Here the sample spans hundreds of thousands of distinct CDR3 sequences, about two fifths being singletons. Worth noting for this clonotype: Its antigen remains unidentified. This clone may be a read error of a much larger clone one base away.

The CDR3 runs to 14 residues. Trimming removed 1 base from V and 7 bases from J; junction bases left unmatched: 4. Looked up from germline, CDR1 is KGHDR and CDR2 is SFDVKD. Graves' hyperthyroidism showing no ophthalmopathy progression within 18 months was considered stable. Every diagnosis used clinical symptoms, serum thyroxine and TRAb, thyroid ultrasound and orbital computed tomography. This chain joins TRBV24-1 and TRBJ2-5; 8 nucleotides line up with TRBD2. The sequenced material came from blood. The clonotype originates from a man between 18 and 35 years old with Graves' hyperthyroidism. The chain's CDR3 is CATSDFSGTGTQYF. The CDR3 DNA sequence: TGTGCCACCAGTGATTTTAGCGGGACGGGGACCCAGTACTTC.